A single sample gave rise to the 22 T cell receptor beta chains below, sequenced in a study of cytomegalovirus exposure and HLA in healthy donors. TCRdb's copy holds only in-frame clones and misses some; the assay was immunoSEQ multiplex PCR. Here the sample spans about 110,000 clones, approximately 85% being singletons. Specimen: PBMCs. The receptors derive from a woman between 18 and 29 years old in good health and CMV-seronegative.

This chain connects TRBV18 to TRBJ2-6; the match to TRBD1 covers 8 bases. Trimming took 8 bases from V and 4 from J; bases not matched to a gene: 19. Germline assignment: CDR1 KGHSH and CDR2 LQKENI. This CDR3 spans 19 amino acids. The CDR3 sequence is CASPWGAQGALSGANVLTF. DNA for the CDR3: TGTGCCAGCCCCTGGGGGGCGCAGGGGGCCCTCTCCGGGGCCAACGTCCTGACTTTC.

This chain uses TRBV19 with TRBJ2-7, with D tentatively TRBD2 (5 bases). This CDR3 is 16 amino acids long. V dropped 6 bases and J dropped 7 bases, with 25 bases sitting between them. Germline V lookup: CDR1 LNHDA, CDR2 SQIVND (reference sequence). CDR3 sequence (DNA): TGTGCCAGTAGCACCTACACGACGGTTTATTCGGGGGAGCAGTACTTC. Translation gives CASSTYTTVYSGEQYF.

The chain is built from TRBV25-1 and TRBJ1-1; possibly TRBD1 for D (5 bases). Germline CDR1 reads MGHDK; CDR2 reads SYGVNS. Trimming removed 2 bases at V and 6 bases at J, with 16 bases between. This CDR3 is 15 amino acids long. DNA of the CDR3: TGTGCCAGCAGTGAAGGGAGGGGCAGGGAGCCTGAAGCTTTCTTT. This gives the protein CASSEGRGREPEAFF.

CDR3 amino acids: CASSPTTGADTQYF. As DNA, the CDR3 is TGTGCCAGTAGTCCAACGACAGGGGCAGATACGCAGTATTTT. This chain links TRBV19 with TRBJ2-3, with 8 positions matching TRBD1. The CDR3 consists of 14 residues. The V gene end was trimmed by 5 bases and the J gene end by 4 bases; junction bases not matched to a gene: 5. Germline V gene sequence: CDR1 LNHDA, CDR2 SQIVND (reference sequence).

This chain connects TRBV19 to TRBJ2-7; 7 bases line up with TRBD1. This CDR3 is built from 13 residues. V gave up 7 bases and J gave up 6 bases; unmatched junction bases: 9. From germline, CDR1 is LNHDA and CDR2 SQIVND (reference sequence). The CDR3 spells CASTGTALGEQYF. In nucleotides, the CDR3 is TGTGCCAGTACAGGGACAGCTCTTGGCGAGCAGTACTTC.

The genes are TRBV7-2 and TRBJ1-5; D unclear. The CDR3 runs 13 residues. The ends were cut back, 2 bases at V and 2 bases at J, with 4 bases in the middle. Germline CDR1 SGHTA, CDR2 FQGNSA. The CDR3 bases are TGTGCCAGCAGCTTATCAGGCAATCAGCCCCAGCATTTT. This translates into CASSLSGNQPQHF.

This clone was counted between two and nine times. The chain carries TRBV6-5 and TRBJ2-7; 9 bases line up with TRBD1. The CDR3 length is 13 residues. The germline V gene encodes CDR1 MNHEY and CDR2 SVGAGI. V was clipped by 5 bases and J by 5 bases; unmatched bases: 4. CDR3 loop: CASSKDRGHEQYF. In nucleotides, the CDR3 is TGTGCCAGCAGTAAGGACAGGGGACACGAGCAGTACTTC.

CDR3 bases: TGTGCCAGCAGCTTAGACGGCGACAACTACACCTTC. Translated, it gives CASSLDGDNYTF. V and J are TRBV7-9 and TRBJ1-2; D is unclear. Trimming left V 1 base short and J 10 bases short, with 10 bases between. The CDR3 runs 12 residues. The germline gives CDR1 SEHNR, CDR2 FQNEAQ (reference sequence).

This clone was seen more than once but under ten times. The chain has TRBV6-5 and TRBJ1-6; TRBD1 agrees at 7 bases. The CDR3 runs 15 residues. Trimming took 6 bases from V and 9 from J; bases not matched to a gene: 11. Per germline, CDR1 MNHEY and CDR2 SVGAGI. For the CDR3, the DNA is TGTGCCAGCAGCGTCACTGGGACAGAAGGTTCACCCCTCCACTTT. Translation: CASSVTGTEGSPLHF.

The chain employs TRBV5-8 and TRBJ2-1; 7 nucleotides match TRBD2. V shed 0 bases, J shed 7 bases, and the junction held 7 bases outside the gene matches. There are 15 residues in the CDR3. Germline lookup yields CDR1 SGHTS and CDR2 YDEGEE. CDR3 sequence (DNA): TGTGCCAGCAGCTTGGGAGCGGGAATGGGAAATGAGCAGTTCTTC. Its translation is CASSLGAGMGNEQFF.

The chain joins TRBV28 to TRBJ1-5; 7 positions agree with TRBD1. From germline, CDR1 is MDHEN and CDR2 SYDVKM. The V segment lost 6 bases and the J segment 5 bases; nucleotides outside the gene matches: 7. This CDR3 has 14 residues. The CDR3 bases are TGTGCCAGCAGGCCGGGACAGCGGCATCAGCCCCAGCATTTT. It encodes CASRPGQRHQPQHF.

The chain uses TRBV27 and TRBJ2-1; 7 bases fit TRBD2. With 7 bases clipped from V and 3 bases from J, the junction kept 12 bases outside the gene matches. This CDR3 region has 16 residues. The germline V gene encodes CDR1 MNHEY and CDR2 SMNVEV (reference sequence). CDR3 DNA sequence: TGTGCCAGCACCCATCCCGTGCGGGGGAACTACAATGAGCAGTTCTTC. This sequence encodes CASTHPVRGNYNEQFF.

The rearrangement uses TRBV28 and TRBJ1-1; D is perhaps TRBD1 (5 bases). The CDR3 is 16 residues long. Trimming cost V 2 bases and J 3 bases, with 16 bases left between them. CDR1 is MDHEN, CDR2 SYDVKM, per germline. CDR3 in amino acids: CASSLTVPGWDTEAFF. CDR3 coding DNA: TGTGCCAGCAGTTTAACCGTGCCAGGGTGGGACACTGAAGCTTTCTTT.

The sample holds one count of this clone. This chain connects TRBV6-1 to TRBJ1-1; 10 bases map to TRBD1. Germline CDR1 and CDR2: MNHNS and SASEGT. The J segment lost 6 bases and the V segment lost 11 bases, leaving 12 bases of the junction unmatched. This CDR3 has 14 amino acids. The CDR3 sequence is CACLPRQGAAEAFF. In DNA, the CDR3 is TGTGCCTGCCTTCCTAGACAGGGGGCCGCTGAAGCTTTCTTT.

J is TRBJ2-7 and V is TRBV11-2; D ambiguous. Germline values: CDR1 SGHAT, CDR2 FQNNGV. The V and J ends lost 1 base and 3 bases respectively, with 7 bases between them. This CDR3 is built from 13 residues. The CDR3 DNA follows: TGTGCCAGCAGCTTAGGTCAGGACTACGAGCAGTACTTC. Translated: CASSLGQDYEQYF.

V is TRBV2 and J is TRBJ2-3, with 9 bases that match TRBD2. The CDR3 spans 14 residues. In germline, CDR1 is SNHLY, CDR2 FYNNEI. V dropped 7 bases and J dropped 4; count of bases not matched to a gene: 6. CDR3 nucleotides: TGTGCCAGCATCGGCGGGGGGGTCGCAGATACGCAGTATTTT. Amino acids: CASIGGGVADTQYF.

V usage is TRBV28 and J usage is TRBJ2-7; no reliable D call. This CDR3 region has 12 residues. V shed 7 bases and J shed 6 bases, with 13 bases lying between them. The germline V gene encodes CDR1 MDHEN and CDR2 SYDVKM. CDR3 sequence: CASNRSPREQYF. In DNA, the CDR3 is TGTGCCAGCAATCGGAGCCCCCGCGAGCAGTACTTC.

For the CDR3, the DNA is TGTGCCAGCAGCGTAGATGGGGCAGGGACAACTGAAGCTTTCTTT. Translating gives CASSVDGAGTTEAFF. V is TRBV9 and J is TRBJ1-1, with a tentative D call TRBD1 (6 bases). Trimming pared 0 bases from V and 5 bases from J, leaving 14 bases between. The CDR3 is made up of 15 amino acids. The germline V gene encodes CDR1 SGDLS and CDR2 YYNGEE.

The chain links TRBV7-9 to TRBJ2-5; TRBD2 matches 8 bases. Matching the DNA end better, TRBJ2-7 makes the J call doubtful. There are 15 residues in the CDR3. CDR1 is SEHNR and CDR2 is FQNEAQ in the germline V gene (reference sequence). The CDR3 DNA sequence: TGTGCCAGCAGCTTAGGGGCGGGGGGATCATACGAGCAGTACTTC. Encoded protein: CASSLGAGGSYEQYF.

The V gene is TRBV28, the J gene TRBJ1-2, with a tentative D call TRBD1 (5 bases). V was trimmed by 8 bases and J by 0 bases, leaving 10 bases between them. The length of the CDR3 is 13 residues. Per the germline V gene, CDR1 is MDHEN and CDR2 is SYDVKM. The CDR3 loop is CASLQDTNYGYTF. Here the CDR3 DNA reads TGTGCCAGCCTACAGGATACTAACTATGGCTACACCTTC.

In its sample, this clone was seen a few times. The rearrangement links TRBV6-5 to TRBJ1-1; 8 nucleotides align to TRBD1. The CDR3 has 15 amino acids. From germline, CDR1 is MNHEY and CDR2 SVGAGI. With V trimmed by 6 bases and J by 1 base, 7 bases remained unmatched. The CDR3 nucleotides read TGTGCCAGCAGCATGGACAGGGCTAAGAACACTGAAGCTTTCTTT. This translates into CASSMDRAKNTEAFF.

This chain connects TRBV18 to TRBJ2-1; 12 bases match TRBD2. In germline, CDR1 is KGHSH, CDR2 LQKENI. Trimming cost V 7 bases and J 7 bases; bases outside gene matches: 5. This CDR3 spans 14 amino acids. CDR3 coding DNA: TGTGCCAGCTTGACTAGCGGGGGAAAAAATGAGCAGTTCTTC. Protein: CASLTSGGKNEQFF.